This T cell receptor beta chain was captured in a study of T cell responses to AZD1222 COVID-19 vaccine. Whole-study results and caveats: Possibly, clonal diversity was underestimated; donors were largely white British and included more females. Along spike, vaccine-associated CD4 TCRs were found throughout, with dominance at 160-218 and 743-854.

As to this clone: Its target is not known.

Germline CDR1 ENHRY, CDR2 SYGVKD. This CDR3 region has 13 residues. The ends were cut back, 0 bases at V and 6 bases at J, with 6 bases in the middle. Method: immunoSEQ multiplex PCR; TCRdb's copy keeps in-frame clones and lacks some. The table records under 150,000 clones, roughly 86% of them present only once. The sequence was collected from an adult who received the AZD1222 COVID-19 vaccine. The J gene is TRBJ2-1, the V gene TRBV10-3; D gene uncertain. The sequencing here drew on peripheral blood, taken 28 days after the second AZD1222 dose. The CDR3 is CAISESGRNEQFF. As DNA, the CDR3 is TGTGCCATCAGTGAGTCGGGCCGCAATGAGCAGTTCTTC.